A selection of T cell receptor beta chains follows, all from one sample in a study of cytomegalovirus exposure and HLA in healthy donors. Libraries were prepared by immunoSEQ multiplex PCR; TCRdb keeps only in-frame clonotypes and omits some of them. Found here are about 180,000 clones, about 79% of them singletons; the top ten hold around 1.6%. Specimen: PBMCs. Receptors were obtained from a man between 18 and 35 years old in good health and CMV-seronegative. The CDR3 runs from the conserved cysteine through the conserved F or W. Fields, in order: J gene, V gene, CDR3 protein.

>TRBJ2-5|TRBV28
CASYSGETQYF
>TRBJ2-7|TRBV5-4
CASSPRGVSYEQYF
>TRBJ2-5|TRBV25-1
CASSDYFGGNQETQYF
>TRBJ2-7|TRBV4-2
CASSQASGRAFGEREQYF
>TRBJ2-7|TRBV9
CASSVDGSDYEQYF
>TRBJ1-2|TRBV7-3
CASSKLTGDYGYTF
>TRBJ2-1|TRBV7-9
CASSLEEPGQAPFEQFF
>TRBJ2-3|TRBV27
CASSWAGGRDTQYF
>TRBJ2-2|TRBV6-1
CASPRTGTGELFF
>TRBJ1-2|TRBV14
CASSRKHYLGYTF
>TRBJ2-7|TRBV27
CASSKTGQGSYEQYF
>TRBJ2-1|TRBV5-1
CASSWEGSNEQFF
>TRBJ2-7|TRBV9
CASSSRQSSYEQYF
>-|TRBV18
CASSPFGRANEQYF
>TRBJ2-3|TRBV23-1
CASESCGRTTDTQYF
>TRBJ2-5|TRBV30
CAWSVQRLETQYF
>TRBJ1-1|TRBV4-1
CASSRVPGLTLSTEAFF
>TRBJ1-5|TRBV28
CASCQGSQPQHF
>TRBJ2-1|TRBV27
CASRFLRDISEQFF
>TRBJ1-2|TRBV7-2
CASSLSAGVYGYTF
>TRBJ1-1|TRBV10-3
CATGGDGQGGSEAFF
>TRBJ1-6|TRBV6-5
CASSYSVSNSPLHF
>TRBJ1-1|TRBV30
CAWSGGGDTEAFF
>TRBJ1-6|TRBV6-5
CASSFETGRQNSPLHF
>TRBJ2-1|TRBV7-7
CASSLSGGIHEQFF
>TRBJ2-1|TRBV27
CASSLRGSTYNEQFF
>TRBJ1-5|TRBV6-1
CASSEITGGRQPQHF
>TRBJ2-3|TRBV2
CASAQGADTQYF
>TRBJ1-1|TRBV7-9
CASRKHGQATEAFF
>TRBJ1-6|TRBV2
CASNSGTDNSPLHF
>TRBJ2-5|TRBV6-5
CASSYLGQGALETQYF
>TRBJ1-1|TRBV25-1
CASRETGGVNTEAFF
>TRBJ1-1|TRBV27
CASSPRTGGSTEAFF
>TRBJ2-1|TRBV10-3
CAISESIEGRGGVFF
>TRBJ2-3|TRBV9
CASSVGGLAGVGDTQYF
>TRBJ1-3|TRBV9
CASSVASTGVGNTIYF
>TRBJ1-5|TRBV28
CASSSSKPQHF
>TRBJ1-1|TRBV14
CASSPTMGQFFLTEAFF
>TRBJ1-1|TRBV6-4
CASSVQRNTEAFF
>TRBJ1-2|TRBV2
CASLGRPNYGYTF
>TRBJ1-3|TRBV28
CASILTGGLSGNTIYF
>TRBJ2-1|TRBV28
CASNRGGFTEQFF
>TRBJ2-3|TRBV15
CATSRDPTGGTTDTQYF
>TRBJ1-1|TRBV29-1
CSVERGLGVTEAFF
>TRBJ1-4|TRBV6-1
CASKTGGGGEKLFF
>TRBJ2-1|TRBV4-2
CASSQDADNEQFF
>TRBJ2-5|TRBV11-2
CASSLVLAFQETQYF
>TRBJ2-3|TRBV7-8
CASSLIRSGGTDTQYF
>TRBJ2-3|TRBV7-7
CASSSLAGVADTQYF
>TRBJ1-4|TRBV4-2
CASSQGTPDRRDRGEKLFF
>TRBJ1-2|TRBV14
CASSPTLNYGYTF
>TRBJ1-1|TRBV5-6
CASSLVQGPMNTEAFF
>TRBJ1-1|TRBV27
CASSRDRGSTEAFF
>TRBJ1-2|TRBV5-1
CASSLGQADGYTF